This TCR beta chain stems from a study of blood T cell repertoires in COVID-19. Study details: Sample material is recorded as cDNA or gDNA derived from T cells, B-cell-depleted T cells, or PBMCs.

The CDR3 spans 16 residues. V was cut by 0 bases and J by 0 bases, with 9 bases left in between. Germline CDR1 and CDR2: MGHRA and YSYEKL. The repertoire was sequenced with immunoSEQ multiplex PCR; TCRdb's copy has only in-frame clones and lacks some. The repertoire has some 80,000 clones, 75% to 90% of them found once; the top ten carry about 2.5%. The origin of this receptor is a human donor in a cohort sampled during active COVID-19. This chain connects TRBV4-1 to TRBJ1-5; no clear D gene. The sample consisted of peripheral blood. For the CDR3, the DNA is TGCGCCAGCAGCCAAGATACAGCTTATAGCAATCAGCCCCAGCATTTT. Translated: CASSQDTAYSNQPQHF.